This entry features one T cell receptor (beta chain) sequence. Its antigen is unknown. Base qualities are not recorded, but no much larger clone differs from it by a single base. The sample comes from a study of response to subunit inactivated influenza vaccine (dated 2018 in TCRdb). For context, the study as a whole: Deep quantitative T cell receptor repertoire profiling was used in the study to track responses to a trivalent subunit inactivated influenza vaccine. Overall results and qualifications from the work: It was suggested by the authors that each seasonal influenza vaccination may recruit only a limited number of new T cells.

The receptor library was made with RT-PCR. The sequencer was an Illumina HiSeq 2500. The public reads were run again by TCRdb, first through fastp at Q25 and then through MiXCR, and only productive beta chains were kept. Records with the same CDR3 protein are collapsed into one entry carrying the most frequent genes and DNA. For this sample there are 550,000 to 600,000 distinct CDR3 sequences; 12% appear just once. The ten largest clonotypes hold more than 8.5% of the sample. CDR1 and CDR2 (SGHRS, YFSETQ) derive from the germline V gene. From the cysteine through the phenylalanine, the CDR3 covers 14 amino acids. Only the CDR3 region is kept as DNA, spanning 42 bases read in frame from base 1. Trimmed from V: 6 bases; trimmed from J: 0 bases; junction bases lacking a gene match: 5.

The rearrangement combines TRBV5-1 with TRBJ2-7, and 8 junction bases match TRBD1. This material consisted of PBMCs from blood, taken on the day of vaccination. This receptor was identified in a man aged 45 to 65 who received an inactivated influenza vaccine. Donor details come from another sample of the same person, matched by shared clones. The DNA sequence is given as TGCGCCAGCAAGGCGGGACAGGACTCCTACGAGCAGTACTTC. Protein translation: CASKAGQDSYEQYF.